This paragraph covers one TCR beta chain sequence. A multiplex PCR was run with 60 Vbeta primers and 13 Jbeta primers. Generated by immunoSEQ multiplex PCR, the TCRdb table keeps only in-frame clones and is missing some. This table has some 150,000 clones, roughly 80% appearing once. The source of the sample is a study of cytomegalovirus exposure and HLA in healthy donors. The CDR3 consists of 13 residues. The germline CDR1 and CDR2 sequences are KGHSH and LQKENI. V lost 2 bases and J 11 bases, leaving 15 bases between the germline ends. The V and J genes are TRBV18 and TRBJ1-1; no reliable D call. The sample comprised PBMCs. This TCR was recovered from a male donor in good health and CMV-seronegative. CDR3: CASSPFELSEAFF. The CDR3 coding sequence is TGTGCCAGCTCACCATTTGAGCTCTCGGAGGCTTTCTTT.